This T cell receptor beta chain was recorded in a study of technical replicates of blood from a few donors. Some clones are missing from TCRdb's copy, which holds only in-frame ones; the method was immunoSEQ multiplex PCR. The table lists about 88,000 clones, roughly 94% of them singletons. This CDR3 has 14 amino acids. Per germline, CDR1 GTSNPN and CDR2 SVGIG (reference sequence). V lost 0 bases, J lost 10 bases, and 6 bases stayed unmatched. V is TRBV30 and J is TRBJ2-1, with TRBD2 matching 10 bases. The source of this sequence is a human donor in good health. The sequenced sample was T cells isolated from PBMCs. The CDR3 nucleotides are TGTGCCTGGAGTGTAAGCGGGAGGGCGGGGGAGCAGTTCTTC. Its protein is CAWSVSGRAGEQFF.